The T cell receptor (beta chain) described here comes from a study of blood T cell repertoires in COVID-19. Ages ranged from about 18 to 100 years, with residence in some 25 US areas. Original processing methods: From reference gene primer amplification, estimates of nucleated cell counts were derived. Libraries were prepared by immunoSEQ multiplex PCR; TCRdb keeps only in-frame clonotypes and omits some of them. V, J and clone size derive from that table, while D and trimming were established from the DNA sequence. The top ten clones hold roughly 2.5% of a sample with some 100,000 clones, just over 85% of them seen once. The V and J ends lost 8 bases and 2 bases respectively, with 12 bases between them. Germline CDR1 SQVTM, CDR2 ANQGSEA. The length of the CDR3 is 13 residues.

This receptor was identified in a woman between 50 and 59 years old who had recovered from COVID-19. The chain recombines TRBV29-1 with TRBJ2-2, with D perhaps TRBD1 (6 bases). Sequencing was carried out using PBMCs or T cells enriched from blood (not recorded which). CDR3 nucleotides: TGCAGCTCCCGGGACACAAACACCGGGGAGCTGTTTTTT. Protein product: CSSRDTNTGELFF.